This TCR beta chain stems from a study of shared T cell receptors in the human thymus (dated by TCRdb to the early 2020s). With regard to the full study: The study examined how self-reactive, shared T-cell receptor alpha chains are generated in the human thymus.

Preparation of the library involved the immunoSEQ multiplex PCR assay. TCRdb obtained this table from immuneACCESS and retained in-frame rearrangements with V and J assigned. These tables miss some clones; where compared with another copy, unresolved V genes account for less than half of the shortfall, and the remainder is unexplained. The sample table contains 700,000 to 750,000 clones; only one count was recorded for roughly 85% of them. About 0.0098% of the sample rests with the top ten. As for this clone: Its antigen is not yet known. Nothing much larger sits one base from this clone, and base qualities are not available.

V sheds 3 bases and J sheds 8 bases, leaving 10 bases between their ends. Including the terminal cysteine and phenylalanine, the CDR3 comprises 12 residues. Only the CDR3 DNA is retained, 36 bases long and in frame from the first base. CDR1 and CDR2, per the germline V gene, are SGHTA and FQGNSA. The same data also contributed to another study, on human thymus T cells. That second report states: The donors were immunologically healthy infants in Finland who had open corrective cardiac surgery for congenital heart defects. Thymus tissue was collected as surgical resects that were removed during corrective cardiac surgery. Usage of V and J gene segments appeared to be biased in both the thymic and the peripheral blood repertoires. The related research found that thymic TCR repertoires overlapped highly between unrelated individuals. The study described the TCR alpha and beta repertoires in roughly 8 infant thymus samples and a few matching peripheral blood samples. The infant donors were about 7 to 244 days old, and the cohort included a handful of males and two females. Thymocytes were mechanically released from the tissue and were stored as pellets of roughly 9.5-30 million cells at -70 degrees C. A QIAsymphony instrument was used to extract genomic DNA from frozen cell pellets. Using the immunoSEQ multiplex PCR assay, the TCRB and TCRAD loci were amplified from a standardized quantity of quality-controlled genomic DNA. The amplicons spanned the V(D)J region and were long enough to cover the CDR3 and allow V and J genes to be identified. The commercial immunoSEQ service was used to sequence amplicons on an Illumina platform. Primer bias and sequencing errors were corrected using previously described methods, and TCRAD and TCRB definitions followed the IMGT database. immunoSEQ Analyzer 3.0 and VDJTools were used for repertoire analysis, which covered basic statistics, V/J segment usage, diversity estimates, rarefaction and pairwise overlap. Diversity was estimated with Chao1, ChaoE, Efron-Thisted, Shannon and inverse Simpson indices, and also on datasets down-sampled to the smallest sample. Repertoire overlap used strict matching of CDR3 nucleotide sequence, V gene and J gene, with Jaccard-based multidimensional scaling clustering. On average, thymus samples yielded around 850,000 unique TCRB clonotypes, whereas blood samples yielded some 80,000.

The sequenced sample was thymocytes. The rearrangement combines TRBV7-2 with TRBJ1-1; the D gene assignment is ambiguous. This TCR came from a girl younger than two with a congenital heart defect. Donor details come from another sample of the same person, matched by shared clones. The CDR3 sequence is CASSFPEVEAFF. The nucleotide sequence reads as follows: TGTGCCAGCAGCTTTCCGGAGGTGGAAGCTTTCTTT.